This TCR beta chain was sequenced in a study of PD-L1 blockade in urothelial cancer. Study as a whole: Previous chemotherapy exposure amounted to 0 to 3 regimens for patients. The authors examined blood 3 weeks (second dose) and 6 weeks after treatment start.

The investigators introduced synthetic TCR analog templates into each PCR as spikes. The protocol was immunoSEQ multiplex PCR, while the TCRdb copy is restricted to in-frame clones and leaves out a portion. In the table there are around 57,000 clones, 80% to 90% of which are singletons. The time point denotes: pretreatment peripheral blood. CDR3 size: 14 residues. The V gene's germline CDR1 is MRHNA and CDR2 SNTAGT. Trimming stripped 3 bases from V and 1 base from J, with 6 bases between. This sequence originates from a man aged 70-80 years with urothelial cancer. The source was PBMCs, collected around atezolizumab (anti-PD-L1) treatment. This chain joins TRBV6-4 and TRBJ2-2; D perhaps matches TRBD2 (6 bases). The CDR3 reads CASSEGGNTGELFF. CDR3 DNA sequence: TGTGCCAGCAGTGAGGGGGGGAACACCGGGGAGCTGTTTTTT.